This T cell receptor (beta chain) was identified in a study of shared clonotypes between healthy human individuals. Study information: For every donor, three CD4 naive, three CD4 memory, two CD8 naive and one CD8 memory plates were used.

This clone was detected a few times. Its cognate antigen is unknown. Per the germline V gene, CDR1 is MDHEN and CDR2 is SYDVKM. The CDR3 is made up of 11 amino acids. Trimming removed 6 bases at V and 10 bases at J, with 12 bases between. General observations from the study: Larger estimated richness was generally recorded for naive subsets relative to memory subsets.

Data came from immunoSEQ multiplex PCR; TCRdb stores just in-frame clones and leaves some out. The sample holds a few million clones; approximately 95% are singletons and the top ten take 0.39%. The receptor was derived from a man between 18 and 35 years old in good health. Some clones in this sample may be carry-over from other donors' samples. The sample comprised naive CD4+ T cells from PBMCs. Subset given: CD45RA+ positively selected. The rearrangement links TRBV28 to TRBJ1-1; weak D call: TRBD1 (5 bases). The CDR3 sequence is CASSPTGTAFF. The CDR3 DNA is TGTGCCAGCAGCCCCACGGGGACAGCTTTCTTT.